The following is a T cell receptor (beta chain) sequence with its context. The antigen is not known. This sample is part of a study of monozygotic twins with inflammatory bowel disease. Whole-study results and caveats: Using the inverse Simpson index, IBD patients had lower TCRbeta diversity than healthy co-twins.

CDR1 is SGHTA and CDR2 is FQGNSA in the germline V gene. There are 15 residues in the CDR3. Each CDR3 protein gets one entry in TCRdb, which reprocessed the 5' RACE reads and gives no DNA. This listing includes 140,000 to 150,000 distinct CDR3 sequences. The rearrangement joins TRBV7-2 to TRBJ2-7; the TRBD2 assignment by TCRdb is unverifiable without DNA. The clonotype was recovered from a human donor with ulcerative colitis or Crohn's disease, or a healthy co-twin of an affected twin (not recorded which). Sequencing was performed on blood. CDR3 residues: CASSLGLAGTYEQYF.